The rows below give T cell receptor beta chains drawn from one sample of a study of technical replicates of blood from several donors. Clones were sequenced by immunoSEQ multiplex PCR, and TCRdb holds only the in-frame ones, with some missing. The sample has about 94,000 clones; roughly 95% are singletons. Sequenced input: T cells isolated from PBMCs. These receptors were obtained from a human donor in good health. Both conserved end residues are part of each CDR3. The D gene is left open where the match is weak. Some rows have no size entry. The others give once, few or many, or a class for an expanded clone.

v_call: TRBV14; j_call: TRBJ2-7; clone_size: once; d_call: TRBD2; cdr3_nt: TGTGCCAGCAGCCAAGGGGCGGGAGTAACCTACGAGCAGTACTTC; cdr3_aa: CASSQGAGVTYEQYF
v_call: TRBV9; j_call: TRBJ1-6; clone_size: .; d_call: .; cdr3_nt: TGTGCCAGCAGTTCTCCGGGACTAGGTTCACCCCTCCACTTT; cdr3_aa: CASSSPGLGSPLHF
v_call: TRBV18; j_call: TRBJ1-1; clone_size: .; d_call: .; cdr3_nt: TGTGCCAGCTCACCTAACGATCTAGGGGGTTTGAACACTGAAGCTTTCTTT; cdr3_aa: CASSPNDLGGLNTEAFF
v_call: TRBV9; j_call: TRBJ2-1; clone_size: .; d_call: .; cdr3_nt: TGTGCCAGCAGCAGCTTGGGGGCCGCCCAAGGATACAATGAGCAGTTCTTC; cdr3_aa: CASSSLGAAQGYNEQFF
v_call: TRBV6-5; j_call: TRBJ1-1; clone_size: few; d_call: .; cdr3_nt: TGTGCCAGCAGATCGAGGGGGTCCACTGAAGCTTTCTTT; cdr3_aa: CASRSRGSTEAFF
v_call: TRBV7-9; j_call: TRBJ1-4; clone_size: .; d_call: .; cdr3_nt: TGTGCCAGCAGCCTCCCGGGGACTGGGCTTACAAATGAAAAACTGTTTTTT; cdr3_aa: CASSLPGTGLTNEKLFF
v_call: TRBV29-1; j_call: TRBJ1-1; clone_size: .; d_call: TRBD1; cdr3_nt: TGCAGCGGTACACAGGGGAGGACTGAAGCTTTCTTT; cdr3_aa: CSGTQGRTEAFF
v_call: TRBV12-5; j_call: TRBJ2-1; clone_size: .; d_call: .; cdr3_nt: TGTGCTAGTGGTTTGGAGGGGGGGGCATCACAGTTCTTC; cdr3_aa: CASGLEGGASQFF
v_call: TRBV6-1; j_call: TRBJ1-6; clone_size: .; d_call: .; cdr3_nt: TGTGCCAGCAGTGAAGCGCGTGGCGTCAGGGTGGGTAATTCACCCCTCCACTTT; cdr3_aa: CASSEARGVRVGNSPLHF
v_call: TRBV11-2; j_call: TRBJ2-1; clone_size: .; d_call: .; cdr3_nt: TGTGCCAGCAGCGTCGTGCGGACTGAGTACAATGAGCAGTTCTTC; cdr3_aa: CASSVVRTEYNEQFF
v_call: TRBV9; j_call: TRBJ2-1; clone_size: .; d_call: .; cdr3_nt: TGTGCCAGCAGCGTGTCCCGTTTAAATGAGCAGTTCTTC; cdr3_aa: CASSVSRLNEQFF
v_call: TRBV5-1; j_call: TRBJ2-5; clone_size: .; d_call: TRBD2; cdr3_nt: TGCGCCAGCAGCTCGGGACTAGACGGAGAGACCCAGTACTTC; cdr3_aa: CASSSGLDGETQYF
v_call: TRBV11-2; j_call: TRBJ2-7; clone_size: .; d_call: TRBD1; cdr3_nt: TGTGCCAGCAGCTTGGGACAGGTCTACGAGCAGTACTTC; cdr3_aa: CASSLGQVYEQYF
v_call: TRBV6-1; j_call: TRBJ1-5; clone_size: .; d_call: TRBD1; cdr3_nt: TGTGCCATTTTAACAGGGGGATGGGATCAGCCCCAGCATTTT; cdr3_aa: CAILTGGWDQPQHF
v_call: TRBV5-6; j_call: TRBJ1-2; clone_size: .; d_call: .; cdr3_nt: TGTGCCAGCAGCTTCGGACAGACCTATGGCTACACCTTC; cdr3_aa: CASSFGQTYGYTF
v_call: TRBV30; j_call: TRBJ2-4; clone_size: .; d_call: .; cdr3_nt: TGTGCCTGGAGTGTGGGGCAGGGGAAAAACATTCAGTACTTC; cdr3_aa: CAWSVGQGKNIQYF
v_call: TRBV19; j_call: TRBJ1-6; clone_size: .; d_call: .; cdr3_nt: TGTGCCAGTATGGGAGACGGGTTGCGGCTCCACTTT; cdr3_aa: CASMGDGLRLHF
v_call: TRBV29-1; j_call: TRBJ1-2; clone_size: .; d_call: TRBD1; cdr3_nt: TGCAGCGTTGTCCCGGGACAGGGAGGTTATGGCTACACCTTC; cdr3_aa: CSVVPGQGGYGYTF
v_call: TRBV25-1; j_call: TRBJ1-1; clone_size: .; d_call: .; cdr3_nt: TGTGCCAGCAGTGAAATCGGCGTAGGGGAAGGGATGAACACTGAAGCTTTCTTT; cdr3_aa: CASSEIGVGEGMNTEAFF
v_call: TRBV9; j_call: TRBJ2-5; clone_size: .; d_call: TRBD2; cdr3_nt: TGTGCCAGCAGCGTAGGGGGTAGCGGGGCACAAGAGACCCAGTACTTC; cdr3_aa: CASSVGGSGAQETQYF
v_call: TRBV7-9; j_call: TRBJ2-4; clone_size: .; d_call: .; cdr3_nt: TGTGCCAGCAGCTTGGATCCAGCGGCCAAAAACATTCAGTACTTC; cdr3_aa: CASSLDPAAKNIQYF
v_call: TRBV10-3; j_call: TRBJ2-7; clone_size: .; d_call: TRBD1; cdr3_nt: TGTGCCATCAGTGCACCGGGACAGGGGCATTACGAGCAGTACTTC; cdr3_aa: CAISAPGQGHYEQYF